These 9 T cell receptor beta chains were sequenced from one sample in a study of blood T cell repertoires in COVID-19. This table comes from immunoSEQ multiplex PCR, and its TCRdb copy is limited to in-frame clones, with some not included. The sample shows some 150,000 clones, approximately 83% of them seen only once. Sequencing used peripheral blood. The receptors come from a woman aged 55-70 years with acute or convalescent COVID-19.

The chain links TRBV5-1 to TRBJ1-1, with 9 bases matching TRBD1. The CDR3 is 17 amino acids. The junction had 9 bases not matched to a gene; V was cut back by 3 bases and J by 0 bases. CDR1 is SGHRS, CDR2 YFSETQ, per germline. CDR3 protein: CASSSGGTGPVNTEAFF. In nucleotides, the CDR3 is TGCGCCAGCAGCTCCGGGGGGACAGGGCCCGTGAACACTGAAGCTTTCTTT.

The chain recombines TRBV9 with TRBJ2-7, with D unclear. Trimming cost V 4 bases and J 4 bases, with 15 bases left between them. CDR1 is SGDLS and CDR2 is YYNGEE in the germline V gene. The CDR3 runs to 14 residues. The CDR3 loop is CASSPSHFLYEQYF. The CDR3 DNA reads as TGTGCCAGCAGCCCGAGCCACTTTTTATACGAGCAGTACTTC. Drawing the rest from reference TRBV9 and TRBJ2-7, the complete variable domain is DSGVTQTPKHLITATGQRVTLRCSPRSGDLSVYWYQQSLDQGLQFLIQYYNGEERAKGNILERFSAQQFPDLHSELNLSSLELGDSALYFCASSPSHFLYEQYFGPGTRLTVT.

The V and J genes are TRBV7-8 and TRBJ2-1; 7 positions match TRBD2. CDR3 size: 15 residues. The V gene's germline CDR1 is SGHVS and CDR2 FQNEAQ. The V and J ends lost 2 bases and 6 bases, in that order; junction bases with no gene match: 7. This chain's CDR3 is CASSLRTSMGNEQFF. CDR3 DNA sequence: TGTGCCAGCAGCTTAAGGACTAGTATGGGCAATGAGCAGTTCTTC.

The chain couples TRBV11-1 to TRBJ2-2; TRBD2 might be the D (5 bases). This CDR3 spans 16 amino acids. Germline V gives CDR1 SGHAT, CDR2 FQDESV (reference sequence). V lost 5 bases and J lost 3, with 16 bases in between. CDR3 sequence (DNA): TGTGCCAGCAGCCAGATCGGGGTCGGGGACACCGGGGAGCTGTTTTTT. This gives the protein CASSQIGVGDTGELFF.

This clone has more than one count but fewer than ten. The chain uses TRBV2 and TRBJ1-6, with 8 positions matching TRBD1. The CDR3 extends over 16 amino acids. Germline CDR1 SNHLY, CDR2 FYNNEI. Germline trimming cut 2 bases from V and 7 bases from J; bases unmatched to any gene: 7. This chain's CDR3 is CASSERTGRSNSPLHF. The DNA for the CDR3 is TGTGCCAGCAGTGAAAGGACAGGGCGGTCAAATTCACCCCTCCACTTT.

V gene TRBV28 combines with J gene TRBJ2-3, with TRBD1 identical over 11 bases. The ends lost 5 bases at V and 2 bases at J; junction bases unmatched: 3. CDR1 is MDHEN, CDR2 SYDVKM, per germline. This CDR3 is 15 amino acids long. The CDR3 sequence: CASSRTGGITDTQYF. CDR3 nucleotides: TGTGCCAGCAGTCGGACAGGGGGCATCACAGATACGCAGTATTTT.

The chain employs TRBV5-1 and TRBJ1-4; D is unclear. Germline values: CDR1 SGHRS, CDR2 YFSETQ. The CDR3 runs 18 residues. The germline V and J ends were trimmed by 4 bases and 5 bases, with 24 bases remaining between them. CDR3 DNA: TGCGCCAGCAGCCCTAACATTGAAAGCAGAGGGCTGAATGAAAAACTGTTTTTT. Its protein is CASSPNIESRGLNEKLFF.

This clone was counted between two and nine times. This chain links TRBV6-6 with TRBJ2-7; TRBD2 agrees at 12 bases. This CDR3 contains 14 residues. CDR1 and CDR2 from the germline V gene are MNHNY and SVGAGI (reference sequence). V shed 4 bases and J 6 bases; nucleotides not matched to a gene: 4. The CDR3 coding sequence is TGTGCCAGCAGTTTTGGACTAGCGGGGATCGAGCAGTACGTC. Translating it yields CASSFGLAGIEQYV.

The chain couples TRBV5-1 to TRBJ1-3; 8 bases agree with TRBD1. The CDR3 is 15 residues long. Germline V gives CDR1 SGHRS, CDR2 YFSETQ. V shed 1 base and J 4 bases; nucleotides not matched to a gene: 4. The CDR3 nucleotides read TGCGCCAGCAGCTTGCAGGGGGCGGGAGGAAACACCATATATTTT. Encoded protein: CASSLQGAGGNTIYF.